This TCR beta chain was documented in a study of blood T cell repertoires in COVID-19. About the research overall: Sample material is recorded as cDNA or gDNA derived from T cells, B-cell-depleted T cells, or PBMCs.

In its sample, this clone was seen a few times. Patients in Seattle were enrolled during active infection, then followed longitudinally. This table comes from immunoSEQ multiplex PCR, and its TCRdb copy is limited to in-frame clones, with some not included. Of about 240,000 clones in the sample, approximately 85% were seen once. V lost 6 bases and J 4 bases, leaving 16 bases between the germline ends. The CDR3 sequence is 14 residues long. Germline V gives CDR1 SGHNT, CDR2 YYREEE (reference sequence). This receptor was identified in a man aged 50-60 years with COVID-19, enrolled during active disease. This chain joins TRBV5-4 and TRBJ1-2, with D possibly TRBD1 on 6 matching bases. The source material was peripheral blood. CDR3 nucleotides: TGTGCCAGCACCTGGGGGCAGGACAGCTATGGCTACACCTTC. Encoded protein: CASTWGQDSYGYTF.